Listed below are T cell receptor beta chains from one sample, sequenced in a study of blood T cell repertoires in COVID-19. TCRdb keeps only in-frame clones here, not all; method: immunoSEQ multiplex PCR. The sample yields about 64,000 clones, approximately 83% seen once. Sequencing used peripheral blood. All receptors come from a man in his forties with acute or convalescent COVID-19. Both conserved end residues are part of each CDR3. A D gene is named only where the DNA matches it firmly. Only part of the rows carry a size: once, few, many, or a class if the clone is expanded.

d_call	v_call	j_call	clone_size	cdr3_aa	cdr3_nt
TRBD1	TRBV29-1	TRBJ1-2	-	CSGAREQGAGYTF	TGCAGCGGCGCCCGAGAGCAGGGGGCTGGCTACACCTTC
-	TRBV10-3	TRBJ1-2	-	CAITLDRFNYGYTF	TGTGCCATCACCTTGGACAGATTTAACTATGGCTACACCTTC
-	TRBV7-3	TRBJ2-6	-	CASSLGPRAGANVLTF	TGTGCCAGCAGCTTGGGCCCCAGGGCTGGGGCCAACGTCCTGACTTTC
TRBD2	TRBV5-4	TRBJ2-2	-	CASSLASGRATGELFF	TGTGCCAGCAGCTTGGCGAGTGGGAGGGCGACCGGGGAGCTGTTTTTT
-	TRBV15	TRBJ1-1	once	CATSRDDEGTAFF	TGTGCCACCAGCAGAGATGATGAGGGAACGGCTTTCTTT
TRBD1	TRBV6-5	TRBJ1-6	-	CASRTGQGLVSLHF	TGTGCCAGCAGGACGGGACAGGGGTTAGTTTCCCTCCACTTT
-	TRBV5-1	TRBJ1-1	few	CASSFGVRTKNTEAFF	TGCGCCAGCAGCTTTGGAGTCCGGACAAAGAACACTGAAGCTTTCTTT
-	TRBV7-2	TRBJ2-7	-	CASSDRQGLEQYF	TGTGCCAGCAGCGACCGACAGGGACTCGAGCAGTACTTC
-	TRBV24-1	TRBJ2-1	-	CATSDPNGNEQFF	TGTGCCACCAGTGATCCGAACGGGAATGAGCAGTTCTTC
TRBD2	TRBV7-2	TRBJ2-7	-	CASSPLGLAAFIEQYF	TGTGCCAGCAGCCCCCTCGGACTAGCGGCCTTTATCGAGCAGTACTTC
-	TRBV7-3	TRBJ2-5	once	CASSPDRNGQETQYF	TGTGCCAGCAGCCCTGACAGAAATGGTCAAGAGACCCAGTACTTC
-	TRBV12-3/TRBV12-4	TRBJ2-3	-	CASMRASTDTQYF	TGTGCCAGCATGAGAGCTAGCACAGATACGCAGTATTTT
-	TRBV6-5	TRBJ1-4	-	CASSYWGTGYEKLFF	TGTGCCAGCAGTTATTGGGGAACAGGGTATGAAAAACTGTTTTTT
-	TRBV14	TRBJ2-1	-	CASGGQVGEQFF	TGTGCCAGCGGGGGACAAGTAGGTGAGCAGTTCTTC
-	TRBV30	TRBJ2-7	-	CAWEVGHYYEQYF	TGTGCCTGGGAGGTGGGACACTACTACGAGCAGTACTTC
TRBD1	TRBV30	TRBJ1-2	-	CAWSGTGPLGSHNYGYTF	TGTGCCTGGAGTGGGACAGGCCCTCTAGGCAGCCATAACTATGGCTACACCTTC
TRBD2	TRBV2	TRBJ2-1	-	CASSSLAGTYNEQFF	TGTGCCAGCAGTTCTCTAGCGGGAACCTACAATGAGCAGTTCTTC
-	TRBV30	TRBJ1-2	-	CAWSLEGSNYGYTF	TGTGCCTGGAGTTTGGAGGGGTCTAACTATGGCTACACCTTC
-	TRBV24-1	TRBJ1-1	-	CATRQELNTEAFF	TGTGCCACCCGACAGGAACTGAACACTGAAGCTTTCTTT
TRBD2	TRBV2	TRBJ2-7	-	CASSGPSAGGKYF	TGTGCCAGCAGTGGACCTTCGGCGGGGGGGAAGTACTTC
-	TRBV6-1	TRBJ1-1	-	CASSDRGTEAFF	TGTGCCAGCAGTGATCGGGGCACTGAAGCTTTCTTT
-	TRBV6-4	TRBJ1-1	-	CASSDRENTEAFF	TGTGCCAGCAGTGACCGGGAGAACACTGAAGCTTTCTTT
TRBD1	TRBV24-1	TRBJ2-1	-	CATSDPGTGGNEQFF	TGTGCCACCAGTGATCCCGGGACAGGGGGCAATGAGCAGTTCTTC
-	TRBV6-6	TRBJ2-7	-	CASSYAVGEQYF	TGTGCCAGCAGTTACGCGGTTGGCGAGCAGTACTTC